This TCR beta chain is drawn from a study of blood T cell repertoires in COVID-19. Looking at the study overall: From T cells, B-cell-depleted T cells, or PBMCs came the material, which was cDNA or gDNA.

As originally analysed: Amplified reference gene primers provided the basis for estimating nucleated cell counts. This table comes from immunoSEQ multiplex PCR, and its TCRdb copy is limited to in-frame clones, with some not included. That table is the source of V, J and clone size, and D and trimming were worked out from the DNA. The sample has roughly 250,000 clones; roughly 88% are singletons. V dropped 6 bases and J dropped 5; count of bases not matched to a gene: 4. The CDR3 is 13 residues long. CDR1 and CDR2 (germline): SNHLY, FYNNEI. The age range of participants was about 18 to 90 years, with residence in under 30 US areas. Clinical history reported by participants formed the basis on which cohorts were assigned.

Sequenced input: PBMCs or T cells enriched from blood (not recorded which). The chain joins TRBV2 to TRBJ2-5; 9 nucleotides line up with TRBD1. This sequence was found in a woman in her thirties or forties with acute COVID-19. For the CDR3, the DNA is TGTGCCAGCAGGTACAGGGGGCAGGAGACCCAGTACTTC. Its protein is CASRYRGQETQYF. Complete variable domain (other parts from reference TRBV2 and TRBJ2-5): EPEVTQTPSHQVTQMGQEVILRCVPISNHLYFYWYRQILGQKVEFLVSFYNNEISEKSEIFDDQFSVERPDGSNFTLKIRSTKLEDSAMYFCASRYRGQETQYFGPGTRLLVL.